This T cell receptor beta chain was found in a study of radiotherapy plus CTLA-4 blockade in lung cancer. Turning to the study itself: Among patients, over 15% showed objective responses, and roughly 30% had disease control.

Lung cancer patients with chemo-refractory metastatic non-small-cell disease were given focal radiation plus CTLA-4 blockade with ipilimumab. The repertoire was sequenced with immunoSEQ multiplex PCR; TCRdb's copy has only in-frame clones and lacks some. The sample holds around 65,000 clones, 70% to 80% seen once. This clone was detected a few times. From germline, CDR1 is SNHLY and CDR2 FYNNEI. Trimming stripped 6 bases from V and 2 bases from J, with 11 bases between. The CDR3 covers 14 residues. This rearrangement joins TRBV2 to TRBJ1-5, with D perhaps matching TRBD1 (6 bases). The sequencing used peripheral blood, collected from a patient treated with radiotherapy plus ipilimumab. The sequence was obtained from a human donor with non-small cell lung cancer who had a complete response to radiotherapy plus ipilimumab. CDR3 in amino acids: CASRGGEGNQPQHF. CDR3 DNA sequence: TGTGCCAGCAGAGGGGGAGAGGGCAATCAGCCCCAGCATTTT.